These T cell receptor beta chains were read from a single sample in a study of cytomegalovirus exposure and HLA in healthy donors. Data came from immunoSEQ multiplex PCR; TCRdb stores just in-frame clones and leaves some out. The repertoire holds about 220,000 clones, with approximately 70% as singletons. Material: PBMCs. These receptors came from a woman under 40 in good health and CMV-seronegative. Each CDR3 is given with its conserved first and last residue. D genes are given only for firm matches. Clone size appears in some rows only: once, few, many, or a class for an expanded clone.

d_gene: .
abundance: .
j_gene: TRBJ1-4
v_gene: TRBV5-5
CDR3aa: CASSLLRWSRDEKLFF
CDR3nt: TGTGCCAGCAGCTTGCTACGCTGGAGCAGGGATGAAAAACTGTTTTTT

d_gene: .
abundance: .
j_gene: TRBJ1-1
v_gene: TRBV6-6
CDR3aa: CASSLWGRNTEAFF
CDR3nt: TGTGCCAGCAGTTTATGGGGCCGGAACACTGAAGCTTTCTTT

d_gene: TRBD1
abundance: .
j_gene: TRBJ2-4
v_gene: TRBV5-1
CDR3aa: CASSSGTVGWDIQYF
CDR3nt: TGCGCCAGCAGCTCCGGGACAGTGGGTTGGGACATTCAGTACTTC

d_gene: .
abundance: .
j_gene: TRBJ1-1
v_gene: TRBV21-1
CDR3aa: CASSQRARQPEAFF
CDR3nt: TGTGCCAGCAGCCAAAGAGCCAGACAGCCTGAAGCTTTCTTT

d_gene: TRBD2
abundance: .
j_gene: TRBJ2-5
v_gene: TRBV11-2
CDR3aa: CASRSSRTSGIQETQYF
CDR3nt: TGTGCCAGCAGATCTTCTAGGACTAGCGGGATTCAAGAGACCCAGTACTTC

d_gene: TRBD1
abundance: .
j_gene: TRBJ2-3
v_gene: TRBV27
CDR3aa: CASSSLKQGASTDTQYF
CDR3nt: TGTGCCAGCAGTTCTCTAAAACAGGGGGCTAGCACAGATACGCAGTATTTT

d_gene: TRBD2
abundance: .
j_gene: TRBJ2-3
v_gene: TRBV4-1
CDR3aa: CASSQDLAGGTIDTQYF
CDR3nt: TGCGCCAGCAGCCAAGATCTAGCGGGAGGGACAATAGATACGCAGTATTTT

d_gene: .
abundance: .
j_gene: TRBJ2-7
v_gene: TRBV6-5
CDR3aa: CAPWDGSYEQYF
CDR3nt: TGTGCCCCCTGGGACGGGAGTTACGAGCAGTACTTC

d_gene: .
abundance: .
j_gene: TRBJ2-7
v_gene: TRBV21-1
CDR3aa: CASSRVRAMTYEQYF
CDR3nt: TGTGCCAGCAGCAGGGTCAGGGCTATGACCTACGAGCAGTACTTC

d_gene: .
abundance: .
j_gene: TRBJ1-3
v_gene: TRBV11-2
CDR3aa: CASSLDWGPGNTIYF
CDR3nt: TGTGCCAGCAGCTTAGATTGGGGGCCCGGAAACACCATATATTTT

d_gene: TRBD1
abundance: .
j_gene: TRBJ2-2
v_gene: TRBV27
CDR3aa: CASRFGQGNTGELFF
CDR3nt: TGTGCCAGCAGATTTGGACAGGGCAACACCGGGGAGCTGTTTTTT

d_gene: TRBD2
abundance: .
j_gene: TRBJ2-3
v_gene: TRBV7-3
CDR3aa: CASSLSHAGGPGTDTQYF
CDR3nt: TGTGCCAGCAGCTTAAGTCACGCGGGAGGGCCTGGCACAGATACGCAGTATTTT

d_gene: TRBD2
abundance: .
j_gene: TRBJ2-5
v_gene: TRBV6-1
CDR3aa: CASKKGGTLKTQYF
CDR3nt: TGTGCCAGCAAGAAGGGAGGGACCCTTAAGACCCAGTACTTC

d_gene: TRBD2
abundance: .
j_gene: TRBJ2-2
v_gene: TRBV19
CDR3aa: CASSNRLAANTGELFF
CDR3nt: TGTGCCAGTAGTAATCGACTAGCGGCCAACACCGGGGAGCTGTTTTTT

d_gene: .
abundance: .
j_gene: TRBJ1-6
v_gene: TRBV5-4
CDR3aa: CASSRTGSSYNSPLHF
CDR3nt: TGTGCCAGCAGTCGCACAGGGAGCTCCTATAATTCACCCCTCCACTTT

d_gene: .
abundance: .
j_gene: TRBJ2-1
v_gene: TRBV2
CDR3aa: CASTWRDSDNEQFF
CDR3nt: TGTGCCAGCACCTGGCGGGACAGCGACAATGAGCAGTTCTTC

d_gene: TRBD1
abundance: .
j_gene: TRBJ2-6
v_gene: TRBV10-3
CDR3aa: CAIFGQALSGANVLTF
CDR3nt: TGTGCCATCTTCGGACAGGCCCTCTCTGGGGCCAACGTCCTGACTTTC

d_gene: TRBD1
abundance: .
j_gene: TRBJ1-2
v_gene: TRBV29-1
CDR3aa: CSAGTGALNYGYTF
CDR3nt: TGCAGCGCGGGGACAGGGGCCCTTAACTATGGCTACACCTTC

d_gene: .
abundance: few
j_gene: TRBJ2-3
v_gene: TRBV19
CDR3aa: CASRRENTDTQYF
CDR3nt: TGTGCCAGTAGGAGGGAGAACACAGATACGCAGTATTTT

d_gene: TRBD1
abundance: .
j_gene: TRBJ1-4
v_gene: TRBV7-9
CDR3aa: CATGTDGGKLFF
CDR3nt: TGTGCCACCGGGACAGACGGTGGAAAACTGTTTTTT

d_gene: TRBD1
abundance: .
j_gene: TRBJ1-5
v_gene: TRBV7-9
CDR3aa: CASSSDRASNQPQHF
CDR3nt: TGTGCCAGCAGCTCGGACAGGGCGAGCAATCAGCCCCAGCATTTT

d_gene: .
abundance: .
j_gene: TRBJ1-1
v_gene: TRBV10-3
CDR3aa: CAISLGGNTEAFF
CDR3nt: TGTGCCATCAGCTTGGGGGGGAACACTGAAGCTTTCTTT

d_gene: TRBD2
abundance: .
j_gene: TRBJ2-1
v_gene: TRBV9
CDR3aa: CASSYLAESYNEQFF
CDR3nt: TGTGCCAGCAGCTATCTAGCGGAGTCTTACAATGAGCAGTTCTTC

d_gene: .
abundance: .
j_gene: TRBJ1-2
v_gene: TRBV7-9
CDR3aa: CASSPRSSNYGYTF
CDR3nt: TGTGCCAGCAGCCCGCGGAGTTCTAACTATGGCTACACCTTC

d_gene: .
abundance: .
j_gene: TRBJ1-3
v_gene: TRBV30
CDR3aa: CAGGLLSGNAIYF
CDR3nt: TGTGCCGGGGGCCTACTCTCTGGCAACGCCATATATTTT

d_gene: .
abundance: .
j_gene: TRBJ1-1
v_gene: TRBV15
CDR3aa: CATSGLPQNTEAFF
CDR3nt: TGTGCCACCAGCGGTCTACCGCAGAACACTGAAGCTTTCTTT

d_gene: TRBD2
abundance: few
j_gene: TRBJ2-7
v_gene: TRBV9
CDR3aa: CASSPLMKGTGTRNFEQYF
CDR3nt: TGTGCCAGCAGCCCCTTAATGAAGGGGACCGGGACTAGAAATTTCGAGCAGTACTTC

d_gene: .
abundance: .
j_gene: TRBJ1-3
v_gene: TRBV6-1
CDR3aa: CAGGAEAWGNTIYF
CDR3nt: TGTGCGGGAGGGGCCGAGGCGTGGGGAAACACCATATATTTT

d_gene: TRBD2
abundance: .
j_gene: TRBJ2-7
v_gene: TRBV7-2
CDR3aa: CASTPTSGRGGREQYF
CDR3nt: TGTGCCAGCACCCCTACTAGCGGGAGGGGCGGGAGGGAGCAGTACTTC

d_gene: .
abundance: once
j_gene: TRBJ2-2
v_gene: TRBV5-1
CDR3aa: CASSHQGQNTGELFF
CDR3nt: TGCGCCAGCAGCCATCAGGGACAGAACACCGGGGAGCTGTTTTTT

d_gene: .
abundance: .
j_gene: TRBJ2-2
v_gene: TRBV2
CDR3aa: CASRGDSNTGELFF
CDR3nt: TGTGCCAGCAGAGGTGACAGTAACACCGGGGAGCTGTTTTTT

d_gene: .
abundance: few
j_gene: TRBJ1-1
v_gene: TRBV30
CDR3aa: CAWSVTRNTEAFF
CDR3nt: TGTGCCTGGAGTGTAACGAGGAACACTGAAGCTTTCTTT

d_gene: TRBD1
abundance: few
j_gene: TRBJ1-1
v_gene: TRBV10-3
CDR3aa: CAISKTGEAFF
CDR3nt: TGTGCCATCAGTAAGACAGGGGAAGCTTTCTTT

d_gene: TRBD1
abundance: once
j_gene: TRBJ2-5
v_gene: TRBV11-2
CDR3aa: CASSLGGTGDLEQYF
CDR3nt: TGTGCCAGCAGCTTAGGGGGGACAGGGGATTTGGAGCAGTACTTC

d_gene: .
abundance: .
j_gene: TRBJ2-7
v_gene: TRBV6-5
CDR3aa: CASRLAWDGAYEQYF
CDR3nt: TGTGCCAGCAGGCTAGCGTGGGACGGAGCCTACGAGCAGTACTTC

d_gene: .
abundance: once
j_gene: TRBJ1-5
v_gene: TRBV19
CDR3aa: CASSHRDEDQPQHF
CDR3nt: TGTGCCAGTAGTCACAGGGATGAGGATCAGCCCCAGCATTTT